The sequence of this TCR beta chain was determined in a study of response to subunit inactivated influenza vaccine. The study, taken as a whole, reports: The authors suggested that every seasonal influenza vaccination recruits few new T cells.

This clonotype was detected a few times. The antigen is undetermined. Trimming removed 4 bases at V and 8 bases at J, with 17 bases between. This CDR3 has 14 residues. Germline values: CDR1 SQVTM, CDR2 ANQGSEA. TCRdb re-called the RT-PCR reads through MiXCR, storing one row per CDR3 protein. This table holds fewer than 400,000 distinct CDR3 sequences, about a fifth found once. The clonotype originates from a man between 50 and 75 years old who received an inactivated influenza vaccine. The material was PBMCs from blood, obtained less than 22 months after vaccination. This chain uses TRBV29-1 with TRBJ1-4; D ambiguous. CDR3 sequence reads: CSVAAGPGGEKLFF. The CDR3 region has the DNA TGCAGCGTTGCGGCGGGCCCGGGAGGGGAAAAACTGTTTTTT.